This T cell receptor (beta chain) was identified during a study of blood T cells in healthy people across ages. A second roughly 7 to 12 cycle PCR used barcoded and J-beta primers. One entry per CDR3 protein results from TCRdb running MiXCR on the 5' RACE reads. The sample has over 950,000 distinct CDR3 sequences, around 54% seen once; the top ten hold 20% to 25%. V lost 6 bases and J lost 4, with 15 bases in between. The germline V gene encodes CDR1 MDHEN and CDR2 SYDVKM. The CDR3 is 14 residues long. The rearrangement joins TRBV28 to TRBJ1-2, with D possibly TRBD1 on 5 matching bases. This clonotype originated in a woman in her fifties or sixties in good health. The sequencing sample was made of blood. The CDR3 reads CASSSPGEGYGYTF. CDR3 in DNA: TGTGCCAGCAGCTCCCCGGGGGAGGGCTATGGCTACACCTTC.